The rows below give T cell receptor beta chains drawn from one sample of a study of cytomegalovirus exposure and HLA in healthy donors. The assay was immunoSEQ multiplex PCR, and TCRdb's table has in-frame clones only and misses some. The sample has 150,000 or so clones, about 65% seen once. Sample: PBMCs. All receptors derive from a girl under 18 in good health and CMV-seronegative. Each CDR3 is given with its conserved first and last residue. A D gene is named only where the DNA matches it firmly. Clone size is not always given. Where it is, it says once, few, many or a class for expanded clones.

d_call: -; v_call: TRBV18; j_call: TRBJ2-3; cdr3_length: 16; clone_size: -; cdr3_nt: TGTGCCAGCTCACCACCTTCGGGATTGAGCACAGATACGCAGTATTTT; cdr3_aa: CASSPPSGLSTDTQYF
d_call: -; v_call: TRBV29-1; j_call: TRBJ1-1; cdr3_length: 11; clone_size: -; cdr3_nt: TGCAGCGTCCCAGAGAACACTGAAGCTTTCTTT; cdr3_aa: CSVPENTEAFF
d_call: -; v_call: TRBV14; j_call: TRBJ1-6; cdr3_length: 13; clone_size: -; cdr3_nt: TGTGCCAGCAGCCTCGAGCGGAATTCACCCCTCCACTTT; cdr3_aa: CASSLERNSPLHF
d_call: -; v_call: TRBV14; j_call: TRBJ2-2; cdr3_length: 13; clone_size: once; cdr3_nt: TGTGCCAGCAGCCAAGTACCCGGGGGGGAGCTGTTTTTT; cdr3_aa: CASSQVPGGELFF
d_call: -; v_call: TRBV29-1; j_call: TRBJ1-1; cdr3_length: 12; clone_size: few; cdr3_nt: TGCAGCGTTGAAAGACTCAACACTGAAGCTTTCTTT; cdr3_aa: CSVERLNTEAFF
d_call: TRBD2; v_call: TRBV7-6; j_call: TRBJ2-5; cdr3_length: 15; clone_size: -; cdr3_nt: TGTGCCAGCAGCTTAGAGTGGGGGGGATCAGAGACCCAGTACTTC; cdr3_aa: CASSLEWGGSETQYF
d_call: TRBD2; v_call: TRBV5-1; j_call: TRBJ2-4; cdr3_length: 17; clone_size: -; cdr3_nt: TGCGCCAGCAGCTCCGGGACTAGCGGGGGGGCGGGAAACATTCAGTACTTC; cdr3_aa: CASSSGTSGGAGNIQYF
d_call: TRBD1; v_call: TRBV18; j_call: TRBJ1-1; cdr3_length: 14; clone_size: few; cdr3_nt: TGTGCCAGCTCACCATGGTCAGGGGGAACTGAAGCTTTCTTT; cdr3_aa: CASSPWSGGTEAFF
d_call: TRBD1; v_call: TRBV30; j_call: TRBJ2-5; cdr3_length: 13; clone_size: -; cdr3_nt: TGTGCCTGGAGTACAGGGGACCGAGAGACCCAGTACTTC; cdr3_aa: CAWSTGDRETQYF
d_call: TRBD1; v_call: TRBV5-6; j_call: TRBJ1-2; cdr3_length: 13; clone_size: -; cdr3_nt: TGTGCCAGCAGCGACAGGGGAAACTATGGCTACACCTTC; cdr3_aa: CASSDRGNYGYTF
d_call: -; v_call: TRBV29-1; j_call: TRBJ2-7; cdr3_length: 14; clone_size: -; cdr3_nt: TGCAGCGTCCGGGCGGGCGCGGGCTCCTACGAGCAGTACTTC; cdr3_aa: CSVRAGAGSYEQYF